This T cell receptor (beta chain) was captured in a study of cytomegalovirus exposure and HLA in healthy donors. Study in general: Counted in an early data release were roughly 87 million unique TCRs from HLA-typed donors. The study's findings and limits: It was reportedly the case that the classifier diagnosed cytomegalovirus status with high specificity and sensitivity. Presence/absence analyses took donor sequencing depth as roughly uniform. The study had only CMV serostatus as immune exposure information.

Only one count was recorded for this clone. The antigen remains unidentified. This CDR3 has 16 amino acids. CDR1 and CDR2 from the germline V gene are SGHRS and YFSETQ. Trimming removed 2 bases from V and 5 bases from J; junction bases left unmatched: 9. Primers included in the PCR were 60 Vbeta and 13 Jbeta primers. TCRdb's table, derived via immunoSEQ multiplex PCR, lists solely in-frame clones and lacks some. The sample carries roughly 130,000 clones, roughly 79% recorded once. The sequencing input was PBMCs. The receptor was derived from a man between 18 and 35 years old in good health and CMV-seronegative. This chain connects TRBV5-1 to TRBJ2-5, with TRBD1 identical over 10 bases. CDR3 nucleotides: TGCGCCAGCAGCTTTGGACAGGGGGTTCGAGGGGAGACCCAGTACTTC. Translated, it gives CASSFGQGVRGETQYF.